The 30 T cell receptor beta chains listed next were all sequenced from one sample in a study of blood T cell repertoires in COVID-19. The protocol was immunoSEQ multiplex PCR, while the TCRdb copy is restricted to in-frame clones and leaves out a portion. The sample shows about 190,000 clones, roughly 81% of them seen only once. Sequenced input: peripheral blood. The receptor set was obtained from a woman older than 75 with acute or convalescent COVID-19.

V gene TRBV10-3 combines with J gene TRBJ2-2; TRBD2 matches at 9 bases. CDR1 and CDR2 (germline): ENHRY, SYGVKD. This CDR3 has 17 amino acids. V was pared by 0 bases and J by 0 bases, with 2 bases of the junction left unmatched. In DNA, the CDR3 is TGTGCCATCAGTGAGTCTCGCGGGGGGGCGAACACCGGGGAGCTGTTTTTT. It is translated as CAISESRGGANTGELFF.

The CDR3 region is CASRRRAGAETQYF. The CDR3 coding sequence is TGTGCCAGCCGCCGTAGAGCGGGAGCAGAGACCCAGTACTTC. The genes are TRBV3-1 (or the pseudogene TRBV3-2) and TRBJ2-5, with 8 bases fitting TRBD2. V trimming: 8 bases; J trimming: 4 bases; junction bases outside the gene matches: 9. The germline CDR1 and CDR2 sequences are LGHDT and YNNKEL (reference sequence). This CDR3 comprises 14 residues.

The chain has TRBV4-3 and TRBJ2-1, with a weak D call TRBD2 (6 bases). Germline CDR1 reads LGHNA; CDR2 reads YSLEER. There are 17 residues in the CDR3. The V end lost 8 bases, the J end lost 0 bases, and 20 bases lay between the germline ends. Here the CDR3 reads CASEAERVLDSYNEQFF. The CDR3 nucleotides are TGCGCCAGCGAAGCGGAGCGGGTCCTAGACTCCTACAATGAGCAGTTCTTC.

This sequence joins TRBV6-2 or TRBV6-3 and TRBJ1-5; D is unclear. The CDR3 is 17 residues long. The germline gives CDR1 MNHEY, CDR2 SVGEGT. Trimming removed 2 bases at V and 8 bases at J, with 22 bases between. This CDR3 is CASSYGSRWRVFEPQHF. The CDR3, as DNA: TGTGCCAGCAGTTACGGGAGCCGTTGGAGGGTGTTTGAGCCCCAGCATTTT.

The rearrangement uses TRBV6-5 and TRBJ2-1; 13 positions agree with TRBD2. Germline V gene data show CDR1 as MNHEY and CDR2 as SVGAGI. The V gene end was trimmed by 6 bases and the J gene end by 7 bases; junction bases not matched to a gene: 6. CDR3 length: 15 residues. The DNA of the CDR3 is TGTGCCAGCAGCCCACTAGCGGGAGGGTCAAATGAGCAGTTCTTC. Translation: CASSPLAGGSNEQFF.

This sequence joins TRBV30 and TRBJ2-1, with 10 bases lining up with TRBD1. Germline lookup yields CDR1 GTSNPN and CDR2 SVGIG (reference sequence). V lost 4 bases and J lost 8; bases outside the gene matches: 5. This CDR3 region has 13 residues. CDR3 protein: CAWTRQGADEQFF. For the CDR3, the DNA is TGTGCCTGGACCCGACAGGGGGCCGATGAGCAGTTCTTC.

The chain recombines TRBV28 with TRBJ2-1; 11 bases are a match to TRBD2. V lost 7 bases and J lost 9; bases outside the gene matches: 8. The CDR3 covers 14 residues. Per the germline V gene, CDR1 is MDHEN and CDR2 is SYDVKM. This CDR3 is CASTLAGGGGEQFF. CDR3 in DNA: TGTGCCAGCACCTTAGCGGGAGGGGGCGGTGAGCAGTTCTTC. The whole variable domain, remainder taken from reference TRBV28 and TRBJ2-1, is DVKVTQSSRYLVKRTGEKVFLECVQDMDHENMFWYRQDPGLGLRLIYFSYDVKMKEKGDIPEGYSVSREKKERFSLILESASTNQTSMYLCASTLAGGGGEQFFGPGTRLTVL.

This chain links TRBV27 with TRBJ1-1; 10 bases align to TRBD1. This CDR3 is 15 amino acids long. V was pared by 2 bases and J by 4 bases, with 4 bases of the junction left unmatched. Germline CDR1 reads MNHEY; CDR2 reads SMNVEV (reference sequence). DNA for the CDR3: TGTGCCAGCAGTTTACGGGACAGGGGCTCCACTGAAGCTTTCTTT. Its protein product is CASSLRDRGSTEAFF.

This clone was counted a few times. This chain joins TRBV3-1 (or the pseudogene TRBV3-2) and TRBJ1-1; 9 bases map to TRBD1. The germline gives CDR1 LGHDT, CDR2 YNNKEL (reference sequence). The CDR3 is 13 residues long. V dropped 3 bases and J dropped 7; count of bases not matched to a gene: 3. CDR3: CASSQTGGFEAFF. CDR3 sequence (DNA): TGTGCCAGCAGCCAGACAGGGGGTTTTGAAGCTTTCTTT.

The rearrangement links TRBV11-2 to TRBJ2-5, with a weak D call TRBD1 (6 bases). Germline-derived CDR1 and CDR2 are SGHAT and FQNNGV. With 5 bases removed from V and 3 bases from J, the gap between germline ends came to 13 bases. CDR3 length: 14 amino acids. CDR3 nucleotide sequence: TGTGCCAGCAGCCCTGGACAGTCTAAAGAGACCCAGTACTTC. This sequence encodes CASSPGQSKETQYF.

The V gene is TRBV6-5, the J gene TRBJ1-5; D is unclear. Trimming pared 6 bases from V and 0 bases from J, leaving 6 bases between. Germline CDR1 reads MNHEY; CDR2 reads SVGAGI. The CDR3 totals 13 residues. As DNA, the CDR3 is TGTGCCAGCAGACAGTATAGCAATCAGCCCCAGCATTTT. It encodes CASRQYSNQPQHF.

This sequence joins TRBV18 and TRBJ1-2; D is unresolved. Between the trimmed V and J ends, which lost 4 bases and 2 bases, there was a span of 11 bases. Germline V gene data show CDR1 as KGHSH and CDR2 as LQKENI. The CDR3 extends over 14 amino acids. This CDR3 is CASSLNSGNYGYTF. DNA of the CDR3: TGTGCCAGCTCACTAAACAGTGGGAACTATGGCTACACCTTC.

The chain links TRBV27 to TRBJ2-1, with 10 positions matching TRBD2. CDR1 and CDR2 (germline): MNHEY, SMNVEV (reference sequence). The length of the CDR3 is 17 residues. With V trimmed by 3 bases and J by 4 bases, 9 bases remained unmatched. CDR3 amino acids: CASSFRLAGGYYNEQFF. CDR3 coding DNA: TGTGCCAGCAGTTTCCGTTTAGCGGGAGGCTATTACAATGAGCAGTTCTTC.

V usage is TRBV25-1 and J usage is TRBJ1-5; unclear D gene. Trimming removed 1 base at V and 3 bases at J, with 16 bases between. The CDR3 is 17 residues long. CDR1 and CDR2 from the germline V gene are MGHDK and SYGVNS. CDR3 sequence: CASSESKPGANNQPQHF. The CDR3 coding sequence is TGTGCCAGCAGTGAATCTAAGCCAGGCGCTAACAATCAGCCCCAGCATTTT.

The V gene is TRBV19, the J gene TRBJ1-3; D is uncertain. The germline V and J ends were trimmed by 6 bases and 7 bases, with 13 bases remaining between them. Germline V gene data show CDR1 as LNHDA and CDR2 as SQIVND (reference sequence). This CDR3 has 13 amino acids. The CDR3 DNA reads as TGTGCCAGTAGGCCAGCCGGGGAGAACACCATATATTTT. Translating it yields CASRPAGENTIYF.

The chain carries TRBV6-5 and TRBJ1-1; 7 bases match TRBD1. V gave up 5 bases and J gave up 5 bases; unmatched junction bases: 8. The CDR3 spans 14 residues. Germline-derived CDR1 and CDR2 are MNHEY and SVGAGI. Written as DNA, the CDR3 is TGTGCCAGCAGTCCGACAGGGTGGGGAACTGAAGCTTTCTTT. Amino acid sequence: CASSPTGWGTEAFF.

The rearrangement joins TRBV5-6 to TRBJ2-5; 8 nucleotides line up with TRBD1. V lost 1 base to trimming and J lost 3 bases; unmatched junction nucleotides: 2. This CDR3 contains 14 residues. Germline-derived CDR1 and CDR2 are SGHDT and YYEEEE. The CDR3: CASSLPTGEETQYF. CDR3 DNA sequence: TGTGCCAGCAGCTTGCCGACAGGGGAAGAGACCCAGTACTTC.

The rearrangement joins TRBV7-9 to TRBJ2-2; 14 bases are shared with TRBD2. J gave up 7 bases and V 7 bases, and 8 bases lay outside the gene matches. Germline V gives CDR1 SEHNR, CDR2 FQNEAQ (reference sequence). The CDR3 spans 16 residues. The CDR3 region is CASNEGLAGEIGELFF. Here the CDR3 DNA reads TGTGCCAGCAACGAGGGACTAGCGGGAGAGATCGGGGAGCTGTTTTTT.

This sequence joins TRBV18 and TRBJ2-5, with TRBD1 matching 8 bases. This CDR3 has 15 amino acids. Germline V gene data show CDR1 as KGHSH and CDR2 as LQKENI. V gave up 4 bases and J gave up 4 bases; unmatched junction bases: 8. The CDR3 loop is CASSHPTGDGETQYF. The DNA for the CDR3 is TGTGCCAGCTCACACCCGACAGGGGACGGAGAGACCCAGTACTTC.

The genes are TRBV12-3 or TRBV12-4 and TRBJ2-7; D may be TRBD1 (6 bases). The CDR3 extends over 13 amino acids. The V and J ends lost 4 bases and 0 bases respectively, with 7 bases between them. The CDR3 DNA follows: TGTGCCAGCAGTTGGACAGCCTCCTACGAGCAGTACTTC. This translates into CASSWTASYEQYF.

The table lists this clone with a count of one. V is TRBV10-3 and J is TRBJ2-5, with a tentative D call TRBD2 (5 bases). With 0 bases removed from V and 4 bases from J, the gap between germline ends came to 12 bases. Germline CDR1 and CDR2: ENHRY and SYGVKD. The CDR3 is 15 amino acids. For the CDR3, the DNA is TGTGCCATCAGTGAGTCGACTACAGCCCGAGAGACCCAGTACTTC. Encoded protein: CAISESTTARETQYF.

V usage is TRBV12-5 and J usage is TRBJ1-4, with D possibly TRBD1 on 5 matching bases. V was clipped by 6 bases and J by 8 bases, with 10 bases between them. Germline V lookup: CDR1 LGHNT, CDR2 FRNRAP. The CDR3 totals 12 residues. The CDR3 coding sequence is TGTGCTAGTGGGGGGCCGCAGGAAAAACTGTTTTTT. This translates into CASGGPQEKLFF. Full variable domain (outside the CDR3, taken from reference TRBV12-5 and TRBJ1-4): DARVTQTPRHKVTEMGQEVTMRCQPILGHNTVFWYRQTMMQGLELLAYFRNRAPLDDSGMPKDRFSAEMPDATLATLKIQPSEPRDSAVYFCASGGPQEKLFFGSGTQLSVL.

The chain employs TRBV9 and TRBJ2-5; 9 nucleotides match TRBD2. The CDR3 consists of 13 residues. Germline V lookup: CDR1 SGDLS, CDR2 YYNGEE. V lost 3 bases and J lost 5; bases outside the gene matches: 2. The CDR3 region is CASSASGTETQYF. CDR3 nucleotides: TGTGCCAGCAGCGCTAGCGGGACTGAGACCCAGTACTTC.

The chain uses TRBV5-1 and TRBJ2-1; D not certain. Trimming removed 1 base from V and 5 bases from J, with 13 bases in between. Germline V gives CDR1 SGHRS, CDR2 YFSETQ. CDR3 length: 15 residues. The CDR3 here is CASSLYGSSNNEQFF. As DNA, the CDR3 is TGCGCCAGCAGCTTGTACGGGTCTTCGAACAATGAGCAGTTCTTC.

CDR3: CASSQGAGGQPPETQYF. The CDR3 bases are TGCGCCAGCAGCCAAGGGGCGGGGGGACAACCGCCAGAGACCCAGTACTTC. The V and J genes are TRBV4-1 and TRBJ2-5; 8 nucleotides align to TRBD2. Germline-derived CDR1 and CDR2 are MGHRA and YSYEKL. This CDR3 region has 17 residues. The ends lost 1 base at V and 4 bases at J; junction bases unmatched: 11.

This CDR3 reads CSVGQGTEQYF. CDR3 bases: TGCAGCGTTGGACAGGGTACCGAGCAGTACTTC. J is TRBJ2-7 and V is TRBV29-1; 7 bases match TRBD1. Germline loops: CDR1 SQVTM, CDR2 ANQGSEA. J lost 6 bases, V lost 4 bases, and 3 bases had no gene match. This CDR3 has 11 residues.

The V call is TRBV3-1 (or the pseudogene TRBV3-2), the J call TRBJ2-7; tentatively, D is TRBD1 (6 bases). Germline V gives CDR1 LGHDT, CDR2 YNNKEL (reference sequence). V was trimmed by 3 bases and J by 6 bases, leaving 9 bases between them. The CDR3 totals 12 residues. This CDR3 is CASSHGQFEQYF. DNA for the CDR3: TGTGCCAGCAGCCACGGACAGTTCGAGCAGTACTTC.

This rearrangement joins TRBV4-1 to TRBJ2-5; 9 nucleotides line up with TRBD2. CDR1 and CDR2 (germline): MGHRA, YSYEKL. CDR3 length: 14 residues. With 4 bases clipped from V and 5 bases from J, the junction kept 5 bases outside the gene matches. This chain's CDR3 is CASSRAGGGETQYF. The CDR3 nucleotides read TGCGCCAGCAGCCGAGCGGGGGGCGGGGAGACCCAGTACTTC.

The rearrangement links TRBV18 to TRBJ1-4; D might be TRBD1 (6 bases). Germline V gene data show CDR1 as KGHSH and CDR2 as LQKENI. The CDR3 covers 16 residues. Trimming removed 5 bases from V and 0 bases from J, with 13 bases in between. CDR3 in amino acids: CASSSGQSTTNEKLFF. The CDR3 DNA sequence: TGTGCCAGCTCATCCGGACAGAGTACAACTAATGAAAAACTGTTTTTT.

The rearrangement links TRBV12-5 to TRBJ2-2; 8 bases agree with TRBD1. CDR1 and CDR2 from the germline V gene are LGHNT and FRNRAP. This CDR3 has 22 amino acids. V was pared by 1 base and J by 2 bases, with 21 bases of the junction left unmatched. CDR3 bases: TGTGCTAGTGGTTTGGCCTCCTGGACAGGGTTGTTTAATCTGGGCAACACCGGGGAGCTGTTTTTT. Protein sequence: CASGLASWTGLFNLGNTGELFF.